One TCR beta chain is described in this entry. No cognate antigen has been identified for it. The record has no base qualities; no much larger clone is one base away. Reading the label with the study, this specimen's time point is: 24 weeks on oral tofacitinib. Reading the label with the study, this specimen's treatment or condition is: oral pan-JAK inhibitor, 5-10 mg twice daily. Peripheral blood and lesional scalp punch biopsies were obtained from patients with alopecia areata. PBMCs were isolated by density centrifugation and stained for CD3, CD4 and CD8, after which CD4+ and CD8+ T cells were sorted on a FACSAria. The library was made by the immunoSEQ multiplex PCR assay. For TCR sequencing, RNA was extracted from every sample and reverse transcribed into cDNA to serve as template. First-strand cDNA was synthesized using SuperScript III with a 2:1 mix of oligo-dT and random hexamers. A synthetic immune receptor repertoire was used to measure amplification bias, and any remaining bias was corrected computationally. For the original study's pipeline: Raw reads were preprocessed to remove errors, and CDR3 was defined according to IMGT conventions as the region from the conserved cysteine to phenylalanine. To get clonality, Shannon entropy was normalized by log2 of the number of productive unique TCRs and the result was subtracted from 1. Whether scalp clones were CD4 or CD8 was inferred by matching scalp TCRbeta sequences against CD4 and CD8 repertoires sorted from blood. TCRdb carries this immuneACCESS record with in-frame sequences only. Its versions omit some clonotypes, under half of them owing to an unresolved V gene in the studies checked, with the rest unexplained. That table is the source of V, J and clone size, and D and trimming were worked out from the DNA. For this sample the table gives about 180,000 clones, of which 50% to 65% were detected only once. The ten largest clones capture 10% to 11% of the sample.

This sample stems from a study of CD8+ T cells in alopecia areata (dated by TCRdb to between 2018 and 2020). At the level of the whole study: The treated patients, all with moderate-to-severe alopecia areata, were enrolled in an open-label pilot trial of oral tofacitinib given at 5 to 10 mg twice daily. RNA was obtained with the PAXgene miRNA kit for fixed scalp, the miRNeasy kit for PBMCs, and the RNeasy kit for mouse skin. High-throughput TCRbeta sequencing was used to examine T cell clonal expansion in alopecia areata in both the C3H/HeJ mouse model and human patients. Tofacitinib-treated patients had biopsies at baseline and at 4 and 24 weeks of treatment, with a later scalp biopsy in several patients. In treated patients, disease severity was measured using the SALT score, which gives the percentage of scalp surface area affected. On the human side, TCRbeta sequencing was run on scalp tissue and on sorted CD4+ and CD8+ peripheral blood T cells from healthy controls and from alopecia areata patients with either patchy or totalis/universalis disease. Scalp clonality was compared across normal scalp (n=4), patchy alopecia areata scalp (n=8), and alopecia totalis/universalis scalp (n=8). Tofacitinib was given for 6 to 18 months, followed by 6 months of follow-up off drug to assess delayed response and recurrence. TCRbeta CDR3 regions were amplified by immunoSEQ multiplex PCR with 35 Vbeta forward and 13 Jbeta reverse primers.

The CDR3 starts with the cysteine, ends with the phenylalanine, and has 14 residues. Only CDR3 DNA is held: 42 bases, read in frame from base 1. Here V drops 6 bases and J drops 7 bases, and the junction holds 9 bases not matched to any gene. Reading the germline V gene gives CDR1 SGHRS and CDR2 YFSETQ. Findings and caveats that apply to the study as a whole: Scalp clonality and the number of expanded CD8+ clones among the top 100 scalp clones were significantly decreased by tofacitinib. Unlike mouse skin, where gammadelta T cells dominate, normal human skin contains resident alphabeta T cells that get sequenced too, which complicates analysis of the scalp TCR repertoire. Because the treated cohort was small and had just a single nonresponder, larger studies are needed to establish links between baseline CD8+ expansion and response. During tofacitinib treatment, many expanded lesional clones stuck around in both scalp and blood, and this persistence may partly explain why relapse happens after treatment is stopped. Lesional scalp, especially in alopecia totalis/universalis, showed higher clonality and more expanded CD8+ clones than normal scalp, suggesting antigenic drive. TCR sequences shared between patients were less clear than in mice, possibly partly because of HLA diversity in the patient population.

In this chain, TRBV5-1 is recombined with TRBJ2-2; 7 nucleotides in the junction match TRBD1. This sequence originates from a human donor with alopecia areata. Sequenced here: CD8+ T cells sorted from blood, sampled at week 24, from a patient treated with tofacitinib. The CDR3 sequence is CASTEEQGLGELFF. The base sequence is TGCGCCAGCACCGAAGAACAGGGGCTCGGGGAGCTGTTTTTT. Beyond the CDR3, the reference TRBV5-1 and TRBJ2-2 genes provide the residues; the full variable domain reads: KAGVTQTPRYLIKTRGQQVTLSCSPISGHRSVSWYQQTPGQGLQFLFEYFSETQRNKGNFPGRFSGRQFSNSRSEMNVSTLELGDSALYLCASTEEQGLGELFFGEGSRLTVL.